This record concerns one T cell receptor beta chain sequence. Its antigen is not yet known. No clone much larger than this one lies a single base away; base qualities are absent. The data were obtained in a study of CD8+ T cells in alopecia areata (dated by TCRdb to about 2018). Broadly, across the study: Treated patients were enrolled in an open-label pilot trial of oral tofacitinib, 5 to 10 mg twice daily, for moderate-to-severe alopecia areata. Disease severity in treated patients was measured with the SALT score, which quantifies the percentage of affected scalp surface area. TCRbeta CDR3 regions were amplified by immunoSEQ multiplex PCR with 35 Vbeta forward and 13 Jbeta reverse primers. In humans, TCRbeta sequencing was performed on scalp tissue and on sorted CD4+ and CD8+ peripheral blood T cells from healthy controls and from patients with patchy or totalis/universalis alopecia areata. RNA was extracted with the PAXgene miRNA kit for fixed scalp, the miRNeasy kit for PBMCs, and the RNeasy kit for mouse skin. Tofacitinib-treated patients had biopsies at baseline and at 4 and 24 weeks of treatment, with a later scalp biopsy in several patients. Tofacitinib was administered for 6 to 18 months, and 6 months of follow-up off drug were then conducted to assess delayed response and recurrence. High-throughput TCRbeta sequencing was used to examine T cell clonal expansion in alopecia areata in both the C3H/HeJ mouse model and human patients. Clonality in the scalp was compared among normal scalp (n=4), patchy alopecia areata scalp (n=8), and alopecia totalis/universalis scalp (n=8).

Libraries were made using the immunoSEQ multiplex PCR assay. For TCR sequencing, RNA was extracted from every sample and reverse transcribed into cDNA to serve as template. SuperScript III was used for first-strand cDNA synthesis, primed with a 2:1 mix of oligo-dT and random hexamers. Amplification bias was assessed with a synthetic immune receptor repertoire, and residual bias was removed computationally. The study's processing was this. Raw reads were preprocessed to remove errors, and CDR3 was defined according to IMGT conventions as the region from the conserved cysteine to phenylalanine. Clonality was computed as 1 minus the Shannon entropy, with the entropy normalized by log2 of the number of productive unique TCRs. Whether scalp clones were CD4 or CD8 was inferred by matching scalp TCRbeta sequences against CD4 and CD8 repertoires sorted from blood. TCRdb provides this immuneACCESS table in a form limited to in-frame rearrangements. Some clones are lacking; in checked studies, under half of them reflect an unresolved V gene, and why the rest are absent is not known. For V, J and clone size, that table is used; D and trimming come from the DNA. The sample contains 200,000 to 250,000 clones, roughly three fifths of them found a single time. 1.2% of the sample lies in the top ten.

Paper-wide results and their limitations: Compared with normal scalp, lesional scalp had higher clonality and more expanded CD8+ clones, particularly in alopecia totalis/universalis, a pattern that suggests antigenic drive. Many expanded lesional clones were found to persist in scalp and blood during tofacitinib treatment, and relapse after treatment cessation may be partly explained by this persistence. Resident alphabeta T cells in normal human skin are also sequenced, complicating scalp TCR repertoire analysis, unlike mouse skin dominated by gammadelta T cells. Shared TCR sequences between patients were less evident than in mice, which may be partly attributable to HLA diversity in the patient population. The treated cohort was small, with a single nonresponder, so links between baseline CD8+ expansion and response need larger studies. Tofacitinib significantly decreased scalp clonality and the number of expanded CD8+ clones among the top 100 scalp clones.

At the junction V is shortened by 2 bases and J by 5 bases; bases outside the gene matches: 7. The cysteine opens and the phenylalanine closes a CDR3 of 15 amino acids. The DNA shown is the 45-base CDR3, in frame from base 1. From a lookup of the germline V gene, CDR1 and CDR2 are WSHSY and SAAADI. Read against the paper, the sample's treatment or condition label means: oral pan-JAK inhibitor, 5-10 mg twice daily. Peripheral blood and lesional scalp punch biopsies were obtained from patients with alopecia areata. PBMCs were isolated by density centrifugation and stained for CD3, CD4 and CD8, after which CD4+ and CD8+ T cells were sorted on a FACSAria.

Sequenced here: CD4+ T cells sorted from blood, sampled at week 44, from a patient treated with tofacitinib. The receptor comes from a human donor with alopecia areata. The chain was built from TRBV10-2 and TRBJ1-2; 8 bases in the junction line up with TRBD1. The sequenced DNA: TGCGCCAGCAGTGAGCCGGGACAGGCCGAATATGGCTACACCTTC. The encoded protein is CASSEPGQAEYGYTF.